This passage covers 13 T cell receptor beta chains from one sample sequenced in a study of early T cells in non-severe SARS-CoV-2 infection. TCRdb fed the 5' RACE reads into MiXCR, producing one record per CDR3 protein. The sample consists of around 50,000 distinct CDR3 sequences, approximately 12% of them appearing once. Sequenced sample: whole blood. Receptor source: an adult who was a healthcare worker with PCR-confirmed SARS-CoV-2 infection or an uninfected control (not recorded which).

V gene TRBV20-1 combines with J gene TRBJ1-2; TRBD1 might be the D (5 bases). The CDR3 totals 14 residues. Germline CDR1 and CDR2: DFQATT and SNEGSKA (reference sequence). The ends were cut back, 6 bases at V and 4 bases at J, with 18 bases in the middle. The CDR3 DNA follows: TGCAGTGCCCCCTATCAGACAGAGATCTATGGCTACACCTTC. It specifies CSAPYQTEIYGYTF.

As to this clonotype: A read error may produce the germline difference seen at one junction end. The J gene is TRBJ2-1, the V gene TRBV20-1, with 12 nucleotides matching TRBD2. Germline values: CDR1 DFQATT, CDR2 SNEGSKA (reference sequence). The CDR3 contains 15 residues. The CDR3 reads CSARGLAGPYIEQFF. DNA of the CDR3: TGCAGTGCCAGAGGACTAGCGGGACCTTACATTGAGCAGTTCTTC.

This clonotype appeared a few times. The chain joins TRBV6-5 to TRBJ2-1; 11 bases agree with TRBD2. The CDR3 is made up of 16 amino acids. V lost 6 bases, J lost 1 base, and 5 bases stayed unmatched. The germline gives CDR1 MNHEY, CDR2 SVGAGI. The CDR3 DNA sequence: TGTGCCAGCAGGATACTAGCGGGGGTTTCCTACAATGAGCAGTTCTTC. It is translated as CASRILAGVSYNEQFF.

As concerns this clonotype: A much larger clone lies one base from this, so it may be a read error. The rearrangement uses TRBV18 and TRBJ1-3, with TRBD1 as a possible D gene (5 bases). Germline CDR1 is KGHSH and CDR2 is LQKENI. The CDR3 covers 16 residues. V lost 2 bases, J lost 8 bases, and 19 bases lay in between. The CDR3 nucleotides are TGTGCCAGCTCACCAGGTCGCCTGGGGGGAAGTTACACCATATATTTT. Its protein is CASSPGRLGGSYTIYF.

The V call is TRBV3-1, the J call TRBJ2-7; D remains ambiguous. Per germline, CDR1 LGHDT and CDR2 YNNKEL (reference sequence). CDR3 length: 13 residues. V lost 4 bases and J 1 base, leaving 8 bases between the germline ends. CDR3 loop: CASSPRPSYEQYF. The CDR3 bases are TGTGCCAGCAGCCCTCGTCCGTCCTACGAGCAGTACTTC.

This clonotype was observed a few times. V usage is TRBV6-2 or TRBV6-3 and J usage is TRBJ1-3, with 7 positions matching TRBD1. The CDR3 runs to 15 residues. Germline assignment: CDR1 MNHEY and CDR2 SVGEGT. V lost 7 bases, J lost 0 bases, and 6 bases stayed unmatched. For the CDR3, the DNA is TGTGCCAGCACCCGGGGACAGCCCTCTGGAAACACCATATATTTT. The encoded protein is CASTRGQPSGNTIYF.

The sample holds many counts of this clonotype. V usage is TRBV18 and J usage is TRBJ1-4; no definite D call. With 4 bases removed from V and 0 bases from J, the gap between germline ends came to 12 bases. CDR3 length: 16 amino acids. Germline V lookup: CDR1 KGHSH, CDR2 LQKENI. The CDR3 here is CASSLLTGATNEKLFF. DNA of the CDR3: TGTGCCAGCTCACTACTGACCGGAGCAACTAATGAAAAACTGTTTTTT. The full variable domain, rest sourced from reference TRBV18 and TRBJ1-4, is NAGVMQNPRHLVRRRGQEARLRCSPMKGHSHVYWYRQLPEEGLKFMVYLQKENIIDESGMPKERFSAEFPKEGPSILRIQQVVRGDSAAYFCASSLLTGATNEKLFFGSGTQLSVL.

The sample holds a few counts of this clonotype. The chain uses TRBV29-1 and TRBJ2-2; D is undetermined. Looked up from germline, CDR1 is SQVTM and CDR2 is ANQGSEA. V was shortened by 7 bases and J by 7 bases, with 10 bases between the two germline ends. The CDR3 contains 11 residues. Written as DNA, the CDR3 is TGCAGCGGTAAGGGTGACGGGGAGCTGTTTTTT. The encoded protein is CSGKGDGELFF.

Only a few counts were recorded for this clonotype. The chain combines TRBV29-1 with TRBJ2-4; TRBD1 agrees at 7 bases. V was pared by 6 bases and J by 3 bases, with 17 bases of the junction left unmatched. This CDR3 region has 17 residues. Germline lookup yields CDR1 SQVTM and CDR2 ANQGSEA. The CDR3 sequence: CSVETRGRLGHKNIQYF. The CDR3 region has the DNA TGCAGCGTCGAAACTAGGGGGCGCCTCGGACACAAAAACATTCAGTACTTC.

With regard to this clonotype: The germline gene is not matched at one end of the junction; a read error may be the cause. The rearrangement joins TRBV6-6 to TRBJ2-7; 7 bases fit TRBD2. This CDR3 has 17 amino acids. Germline V gene data show CDR1 as MNHNY and CDR2 as SVGAGI (reference sequence). The CDR3 region is CASSTFGAGEISHEQYF. In nucleotides, the CDR3 is TGTGCCAGCAGCACCTTCGGGGCGGGGGAAATCTCCCACGAGCAGTACTTC.

This clonotype was observed a single time. J is TRBJ2-7 and V is TRBV6-5, with D possibly TRBD2 on 6 matching bases. The CDR3 sequence is 21 residues long. V was trimmed by 7 bases and J by 4 bases, leaving 38 bases between them. Germline V gene data show CDR1 as MNHEY and CDR2 as SVGAGI. CDR3 region: CASNSGPSPLRSSMGGYEQYF. The CDR3 nucleotides read TGTGCCAGCAATTCCGGCCCCAGCCCCCTGAGGTCGAGTATGGGGGGTTACGAGCAGTACTTC.

This clonotype was detected ten times or more. The chain links TRBV29-1 to TRBJ1-1; D remains ambiguous. The CDR3 length is 15 residues. Trimming took off 2 bases at V and 1 base at J, with 14 bases between the two ends. The germline V gene has CDR1 SQVTM and CDR2 ANQGSEA. CDR3 bases: TGCAGCGTTGAAAAAGGCAAACTGGGGAACACTGAAGCTTTCTTT. This gives the protein CSVEKGKLGNTEAFF. Drawing the rest from reference TRBV29-1 and TRBJ1-1, the complete variable domain is SAVISQKPSRDICQRGTSLTIQCQVDSQVTMMFWYRQQPGQSLTLIATANQGSEATYESGFVIDKFPISRPNLTFSTLTVSNMSPEDSSIYLCSVEKGKLGNTEAFFGQGTRLTVV.

Concerning this clonotype: The germline gene is not matched at one end of the junction; a read error may be the cause. V is TRBV28 and J is TRBJ2-1; the match to TRBD2 covers 7 bases. Germline V lookup: CDR1 MDHEN, CDR2 SYDVKM. The CDR3 has 15 residues. The CDR3 loop is CASSSGLESYNERFF. Written as DNA, the CDR3 is TGTGCCAGCAGTTCCGGACTAGAGTCCTACAATGAGCGGTTCTTC.